The 20 T cell receptor beta chains below come from one sample, sequenced in a study of CD8 T cells in Susac syndrome (dated by TCRdb to between 2017 and 2020). Receptor libraries were prepared by the immunoSEQ multiplex PCR assay. RNA was extracted with the RNeasy kit and 0.5 to 1 ug was reverse transcribed using random hexamers. Starting from the raw public reads, TCRdb applied fastp trimming at Q25, assembled clones with MiXCR and retained in-frame beta chains. Each record represents a unique CDR3 protein, reported with the most common genes and DNA among its rows. This sample lists 100,000 to 150,000 distinct CDR3 sequences; around 96% were detected once. The leading ten clones occupy over 0.07% of the sample. The sequencing sample was made of CD4+ T cells from PBMCs. The receptors come from a human donor in good health.

Details on this clonotype: One end of the junction varies from germline; a read error may be responsible. The chain joins TRBV7-7 to TRBJ1-3; D gene unclear. The V gene's germline CDR1 is SSHAT and CDR2 FNYEAQ (reference sequence). CDR3 length: 13 residues. Written as DNA, the CDR3 is TGTGCTAGCAGCCGAAACCCGGGGAACACCATATATTTT. As protein: CASSRNPGNTIYF.

The chain carries TRBV10-2 and TRBJ2-7; D uncertain. This CDR3 region has 14 residues. V was cut by 0 bases and J by 1 base, with 7 bases left in between. Germline V gene lookup returns CDR1 WSHSY and CDR2 SAAADI. The CDR3 DNA sequence: TGCGCCAGCAGTGAGTCTCCCCTATCCTACGAGCAGTACTTC. Amino acid sequence: CASSESPLSYEQYF.

V is TRBV2 and J is TRBJ2-1; D is uncertain. Germline V lookup: CDR1 SNHLY, CDR2 FYNNEI. V was pared by 7 bases and J by 7 bases, with 14 bases between. The CDR3 has 13 residues. The CDR3 is CASNQDGPNEQFF. CDR3 nucleotide sequence: TGTGCCAGCAACCAGGACGGTCCGAATGAGCAGTTCTTC.

CDR3 DNA: TGTGCCAGCAGCCCCCTAGGAGGGTCACAGCCCCAGCATTTT. Translated, it gives CASSPLGGSQPQHF. The chain couples TRBV3-1 to TRBJ1-5; D gene uncertain. The germline CDR1 and CDR2 sequences are LGHDT and YNNKEL (reference sequence). V lost 4 bases to trimming and J lost 7 bases, with 14 bases between them. This CDR3 has 14 amino acids.

This clonotype was counted only a few times. The rearrangement uses TRBV20-1 and TRBJ2-3, with D tentatively TRBD1 (6 bases). V was cut by 5 bases and J by 2 bases, with 17 bases left in between. The CDR3 sequence is 15 residues long. Germline CDR1 reads DFQATT; CDR2 reads SNEGSKA (reference sequence). The CDR3 loop reads CSAVRADSPTDTQYF. CDR3 sequence (DNA): TGCAGTGCTGTGAGAGCGGACAGCCCCACAGATACGCAGTATTTT.

CDR3 nucleotide sequence: TGTGCCAGCAGCCAAGAGATCGGGAGTCCCGGGGAGCTGTTTTTT. It translates to CASSQEIGSPGELFF. V and J are TRBV4-2 and TRBJ2-2, with D tentatively TRBD2 (6 bases). Trimming cost V 0 bases and J 6 bases, with 11 bases left between them. The CDR3 runs to 15 residues. CDR1 LGHNA and CDR2 YNFKEQ come from the germline V gene.

The chain recombines TRBV7-9 with TRBJ2-7; D is uncertain. With 4 bases removed from V and 4 bases from J, the gap between germline ends came to 14 bases. The CDR3 is 14 residues long. Germline V gene sequence: CDR1 SEHNR, CDR2 FQNEAQ (reference sequence). The DNA of the CDR3 is TGTGCCAGCAGCTCCATAAGAGAATCTTACGAGCAGTACTTC. Translating gives CASSSIRESYEQYF.

The rearrangement uses TRBV5-1 and TRBJ2-1; TRBD2 agrees at 14 bases. Losses at the gene ends were 3 bases for V and 14 bases for J; bases not matched to a gene: 13. Germline V gives CDR1 SGHRS, CDR2 YFSETQ. This CDR3 is 16 amino acids long. CDR3 nucleotide sequence: TGCGCCAGCAGCTCCGGGACTAGCGGGAGTACTAGGTTTGAGTTCTTC. This gives the protein CASSSGTSGSTRFEFF.

This clonotype appeared once. The chain combines TRBV12-3 or TRBV12-4 with TRBJ2-7, with TRBD2 identical over 7 bases. V trimming: 7 bases; J trimming: 5 bases; junction bases outside the gene matches: 14. The CDR3 is 15 amino acids. CDR3 nucleotides: TGTGCCAGCAATGATGATCAGGGAGGGTTCGACGAGCAGTACTTC. It translates to CASNDDQGGFDEQYF.

This rearrangement joins TRBV27 to TRBJ1-1, with D perhaps matching TRBD1 (5 bases). The CDR3 is 14 amino acids. V dropped 3 bases and J dropped 2 bases, with 10 bases sitting between them. Germline V CDR1 and CDR2: MNHEY, SMNVEV (reference sequence). CDR3 loop: CASSFRAINTEAFF. The CDR3 DNA sequence: TGTGCCAGCAGTTTCAGGGCAATAAACACTGAAGCTTTCTTT.

V usage is TRBV29-1 and J usage is TRBJ2-7, with 11 bases matching TRBD2. Looked up from germline, CDR1 is SQVTM and CDR2 is ANQGSEA. This CDR3 has 13 amino acids. V trimming: 7 bases; J trimming: 3 bases; junction bases outside the gene matches: 5. CDR3 in amino acids: CSAGTSGDYEQYF. In DNA form, the CDR3 reads TGCAGCGCTGGGACTAGCGGAGACTACGAGCAGTACTTC.

The rearrangement joins TRBV5-1 to TRBJ2-2; no clear D. Trimming cost V 4 bases and J 0 bases, with 10 bases left between them. The CDR3 runs to 15 residues. The germline gives CDR1 SGHRS, CDR2 YFSETQ. This chain's CDR3 is CASSPSRPNTGELFF. Written as DNA, the CDR3 is TGCGCCAGCAGCCCCTCCCGACCGAACACCGGGGAGCTGTTTTTT.

This chain connects TRBV3-1 to TRBJ2-7; TRBD2 might be the D (5 bases). Between the trimmed V and J ends, which lost 6 bases and 4 bases, there was a span of 13 bases. Germline V gives CDR1 LGHDT, CDR2 YNNKEL (reference sequence). This CDR3 has 13 residues. CDR3 nucleotide sequence: TGTGCCAGCAGGTCAGGAGGAGGATACGAGCAGTACTTC. This codes for CASRSGGGYEQYF.

V usage is TRBV21-1 and J usage is TRBJ2-1; the listed D gene, TRBD1, was not tested against the DNA. TRBV21-1 is reported as a pseudogene. The CDR3 length is 18 residues. DNA for the CDR3: TGTGCCAGCAGCAGTCCCGGGACAGGCAATACCTCCTACAATGAGCAGTTCTTC. Translated, it gives CASSSPGTGNTSYNEQFF.

This sequence joins TRBV7-9 and TRBJ2-7; D remains ambiguous. V lost 5 bases, J lost 3 bases, and 8 bases lay in between. Per the germline V gene, CDR1 is SEHNR and CDR2 is FQNEAQ (reference sequence). The CDR3 runs to 12 residues. This chain's CDR3 is CASSPNGYEQYF. CDR3 DNA sequence: TGTGCCAGCAGCCCGAACGGCTACGAGCAGTACTTC.

The chain carries TRBV2 and TRBJ2-7; TRBD2 matches at 7 bases. The CDR3 is 15 residues long. V lost 6 bases and J lost 0; bases outside the gene matches: 8. Germline CDR1 SNHLY, CDR2 FYNNEI. CDR3 DNA: TGTGCCAGCAGGTGGCTAGCGGAAGTCTCCTACGAGCAGTACTTC. Translating it yields CASRWLAEVSYEQYF.

The CDR3 spells CASSWDRAGYTF. CDR3 nucleotide sequence: TGTGCCAGCAGCTGGGACAGGGCTGGCTACACCTTC. The chain combines TRBV12-3 or TRBV12-4 with TRBJ1-2; 9 positions agree with TRBD1. This CDR3 region has 12 residues. Trimming cost V 6 bases and J 7 bases; bases outside gene matches: 3.

This clonotype appeared a few times. CDR3 nucleotides: TGCGCCAGCAGAGCTTTGGACAGCGACACCGGGGAGCTGTTTTTT. Translated, it gives CASRALDSDTGELFF. The chain joins TRBV5-1 to TRBJ2-2; D possibly corresponds to TRBD1 (6 bases). Germline lookup yields CDR1 SGHRS and CDR2 YFSETQ. This CDR3 has 15 amino acids. Trimming pared 5 bases from V and 3 bases from J, leaving 14 bases between. Variable domain in full (rest from reference TRBV5-1 and TRBJ2-2): KAGVTQTPRYLIKTRGQQVTLSCSPISGHRSVSWYQQTPGQGLQFLFEYFSETQRNKGNFPGRFSGRQFSNSRSEMNVSTLELGDSALYLCASRALDSDTGELFFGEGSRLTVL.

The rearrangement links TRBV6-5 to TRBJ2-1, with unresolved D. The V gene lost 0 bases and the J gene lost 6 bases, with 6 bases spanning the gap. The CDR3 runs 13 residues. Germline loops: CDR1 MNHEY, CDR2 SVGAGI. CDR3 region: CASSYSNSNEQFF. The CDR3 nucleotides are TGTGCCAGCAGTTACTCGAATTCCAATGAGCAGTTCTTC.

In DNA, the CDR3 is TGTGCCAGCAGACCTCTCGACAGAGAACAAGAGACCCAGTACTTC. Translated, it gives CASRPLDREQETQYF. This chain uses TRBV6-2 or TRBV6-3 with TRBJ2-5, with D possibly being TRBD1 (5 bases). Per the germline V gene, CDR1 is MNHEY and CDR2 is SVGEGT. The CDR3 has 15 residues. V lost 6 bases to trimming and J lost 2 bases, with 16 bases between them.